Each of the 13 T cell receptor beta chains below was sequenced from the same sample in a study of blood T cell repertoires in COVID-19. TCRdb's copy holds only in-frame clones and misses some; the assay was immunoSEQ multiplex PCR. The repertoire holds some 45,000 clones, with about nine tenths as singletons. Input material: peripheral blood. All receptors come from a man in his 60s with active COVID-19.

This chain links TRBV6-5 with TRBJ1-5, with D possibly being TRBD1 (5 bases). CDR3 length: 14 residues. From germline, CDR1 is MNHEY and CDR2 SVGAGI. In DNA, the CDR3 is TGTGCTACGTCGGGGGTGGGGGGCAATCAGCCCCAGCATTTT. This translates into CATSGVGGNQPQHF.

The chain joins TRBV29-1 to TRBJ1-6, with D unresolved. The V and J ends lost 6 bases and 0 bases respectively, with 6 bases between them. There are 13 residues in the CDR3. Germline V gene lookup returns CDR1 SQVTM and CDR2 ANQGSEA. In DNA form, the CDR3 reads TGCAGCGTGGCTCCCTCCTATAATTCACCCCTCCACTTT. It encodes CSVAPSYNSPLHF.

This chain uses TRBV19 with TRBJ2-7; TRBD1 matches 12 bases. Trimming cost V 3 bases and J 3 bases; bases outside gene matches: 12. CDR1 LNHDA and CDR2 SQIVND come from the germline V gene (reference sequence). This CDR3 region has 18 residues. CDR3 sequence reads: CASSMGPGQGAYGYEQYF. CDR3 nucleotides: TGTGCCAGTAGTATGGGTCCGGGACAGGGGGCATACGGCTACGAGCAGTACTTC.

The rearrangement links TRBV7-2 to TRBJ1-4, with 11 bases lining up with TRBD1. Germline CDR1 reads SGHTA; CDR2 reads FQGNSA. This CDR3 contains 13 residues. The V segment lost 5 bases and the J segment 8 bases; nucleotides outside the gene matches: 1. CDR3 residues: CASSRDRGEKLFF. In nucleotides, the CDR3 is TGTGCCAGCAGCAGGGACAGGGGGGAAAAACTGTTTTTT.

V gene TRBV2 combines with J gene TRBJ2-2, with D tentatively TRBD2 (6 bases). The CDR3 is 15 residues long. The germline V gene encodes CDR1 SNHLY and CDR2 FYNNEI. Trimming removed 0 bases from V and 4 bases from J, with 9 bases in between. The CDR3 DNA sequence: TGTGCCAGCAGTGAAGCGTGGAGGGGCACCGGGGAGCTGTTTTTT. Its protein is CASSEAWRGTGELFF.

CDR3: CATSRRQGTTDTQYF. The CDR3 DNA reads TGTGCCACCAGCAGAAGACAGGGTACGACAGATACGCAGTATTTT. The chain couples TRBV15 to TRBJ2-3, with 7 positions matching TRBD1. The CDR3 runs to 15 residues. The J segment lost 3 bases and the V segment lost 2 bases, leaving 5 bases of the junction unmatched. CDR1 is LNHNV, CDR2 YYDKDF, per germline (reference sequence).

The chain is built from TRBV10-3 and TRBJ2-2, with TRBD1 matching 11 bases. V gave up 8 bases and J gave up 7 bases; unmatched junction bases: 6. Germline assignment: CDR1 ENHRY and CDR2 SYGVKD. This CDR3 is 14 amino acids long. CDR3 in DNA: TGTGCCATCGCAGGACAGGGGGCCGGCGGGGAGCTGTTTTTT. Protein: CAIAGQGAGGELFF.

This CDR3 is CASRGTGGIMGGYTF. The CDR3 DNA is TGTGCCAGCAGGGGGACAGGGGGGATAATGGGGGGCTACACCTTC. V and J are TRBV27 and TRBJ1-2; TRBD1 matches 11 bases. The CDR3 loop spans 15 amino acids. Germline lookup yields CDR1 MNHEY and CDR2 SMNVEV (reference sequence). Unmatched junction bases numbered 11, after V lost 6 bases and J lost 8 bases.

This clone was recorded a few times. J is TRBJ2-3 and V is TRBV5-1; 7 bases agree with TRBD2. CDR1 and CDR2 from the germline V gene are SGHRS and YFSETQ. With V trimmed by 4 bases and J by 6 bases, 11 bases remained unmatched. The CDR3 has 15 residues. The CDR3: CASSREGRGVDTQYF. CDR3 DNA: TGCGCCAGCAGCAGAGAGGGGAGGGGTGTTGATACGCAGTATTTT.

This chain links TRBV18 with TRBJ1-3; D is unresolved. The length of the CDR3 is 16 residues. Germline CDR1 reads KGHSH; CDR2 reads LQKENI. Trimming removed 4 bases from V and 2 bases from J, with 15 bases in between. CDR3 DNA: TGTGCCAGCTCACTTGCCGGGAGCAGCGCTGGAAACACCATATATTTT. This translates into CASSLAGSSAGNTIYF.

V gene TRBV10-3 combines with J gene TRBJ2-3, with 9 bases that match TRBD1. V lost 6 bases, J lost 2 bases, and 6 bases stayed unmatched. Germline V CDR1 and CDR2: ENHRY, SYGVKD. This CDR3 is built from 15 residues. The CDR3 DNA reads TGTGCCATCAGGAGGGACAGGGAAATCACAGATACGCAGTATTTT. Translating gives CAIRRDREITDTQYF.

V usage is TRBV10-2 and J usage is TRBJ1-5, with D perhaps TRBD1 (5 bases). This CDR3 is built from 13 residues. The germline V and J ends were trimmed by 6 bases and 7 bases, with 13 bases remaining between them. Germline V gives CDR1 WSHSY, CDR2 SAAADI. This CDR3 reads CASSPGQGQPQHF. The DNA of the CDR3 is TGCGCCAGCAGCCCCGGTCAGGGCCAGCCCCAGCATTTT.

V is TRBV3-1 (or the pseudogene TRBV3-2) and J is TRBJ1-1, with D perhaps TRBD1 (6 bases). Germline V gene sequence: CDR1 LGHDT, CDR2 YNNKEL (reference sequence). The CDR3 is 14 amino acids. Trimming left V 3 bases short and J 1 base short, with 9 bases between. Here the CDR3 reads CASSHQDRNTEAFF. CDR3 DNA sequence: TGTGCCAGCAGCCACCAGGACAGGAACACTGAAGCTTTCTTT.